Below, 25 T cell receptor beta chains from the same sample are listed, as sequenced in a study of T cell changes during pregnancy in multiple sclerosis. Clones were read by immunoSEQ multiplex PCR, and TCRdb kept only the in-frame ones, dropping some. The table lists just under 100,000 clones, about 93% of them singletons. The sample was peripheral blood, taken after pregnancy. Source of these receptors: a female donor with multiple sclerosis, enrolled in a pregnancy study.

V usage is TRBV19 and J usage is TRBJ2-1; 10 nucleotides align to TRBD2. After removal of 7 bases from V and 3 bases from J, the junction contained 6 bases not matched to a gene. The CDR3 covers 15 residues. CDR1 is LNHDA and CDR2 is SQIVND in the germline V gene (reference sequence). The CDR3 spells CASNPTSGHYNEQFF. Written as DNA, the CDR3 is TGTGCCAGTAACCCGACTAGCGGGCACTACAATGAGCAGTTCTTC. The full variable domain, rest sourced from reference TRBV19 and TRBJ2-1, is DGGITQSPKYLFRKEGQNVTLSCEQNLNHDAMYWYRQDPGQGLRLIYYSQIVNDFQKGDIAEGYSVSREKKESFPLTVTSAQKNPTAFYLCASNPTSGHYNEQFFGPGTRLTVL.

The rearrangement links TRBV19 to TRBJ2-7, with 15 positions matching TRBD2. V lost 6 bases to trimming and J lost 7 bases; unmatched junction nucleotides: 10. The CDR3 is 16 residues long. Germline V gene sequence: CDR1 LNHDA, CDR2 SQIVND (reference sequence). The CDR3 spells CASSSRTSGRAREQYF. The DNA for the CDR3 is TGTGCCAGTAGCAGCCGGACTAGCGGGAGGGCCCGAGAGCAGTACTTC.

The V gene is TRBV25-1, the J gene TRBJ2-1; D remains unclear. Germline V gene lookup returns CDR1 MGHDK and CDR2 SYGVNS. CDR3 size: 13 residues. V lost 2 bases and J lost 3, with 5 bases in between. The CDR3 protein is CASSEPSYNEQFF. The CDR3 nucleotides read TGTGCCAGCAGTGAACCGAGCTACAATGAGCAGTTCTTC.

With respect to this clone: Distinct nucleotide sequences in the sample also encode this CDR3. V and J are TRBV7-9 and TRBJ1-1; 7 bases are shared with TRBD1. The J segment lost 5 bases and the V segment lost 3 bases, leaving 6 bases of the junction unmatched. The germline V gene has CDR1 SEHNR and CDR2 FQNEAQ (reference sequence). The CDR3 has 14 amino acids. The CDR3 loop is CASSLGQGVTEAFF. The DNA of the CDR3 is TGTGCCAGCAGCTTGGGCCAGGGGGTGACTGAAGCTTTCTTT.

This chain joins TRBV6-5 and TRBJ2-5; the match to TRBD2 covers 8 bases. Germline V gene lookup returns CDR1 MNHEY and CDR2 SVGAGI. The CDR3 totals 15 residues. The trim removed 0 bases at V and 7 bases at J, leaving 7 bases unmatched. CDR3 residues: CASSYSTRAGGTQYF. In nucleotides, the CDR3 is TGTGCCAGCAGTTACTCGACCAGGGCGGGGGGGACCCAGTACTTC.

This rearrangement joins TRBV7-9 to TRBJ1-5; TRBD1 aligns across 7 bases. This CDR3 is built from 14 residues. Germline V CDR1 and CDR2: SEHNR, FQNEAQ (reference sequence). The V segment lost 6 bases and the J segment 9 bases; nucleotides outside the gene matches: 11. The CDR3 sequence is CASSLDREFAPQHF. DNA of the CDR3: TGTGCCAGCAGTCTCGACAGGGAGTTTGCGCCCCAGCATTTT. Full variable domain (remainder filled in from reference TRBV7-9 and TRBJ1-5): DTGVSQNPRHKITKRGQNVTFRCDPISEHNRLYWYRQTLGQGPEFLTYFQNEAQLEKSRLLSDRFSAERPKGSFSTLEIQRTEQGDSAMYLCASSLDREFAPQHFGDGTRLSIL.

The chain joins TRBV30 to TRBJ1-1; 8 bases are shared with TRBD1. Germline V gives CDR1 GTSNPN, CDR2 SVGIG (reference sequence). The CDR3 has 13 amino acids. V lost 5 bases and J lost 5; bases outside the gene matches: 7. CDR3 nucleotide sequence: TGTGCCTGGGCCCGGACAGGGATAACTGAAGCTTTCTTT. Translating it yields CAWARTGITEAFF.

The rearrangement joins TRBV5-4 to TRBJ2-1; 8 nucleotides align to TRBD2. The V segment lost 1 base and the J segment 2 bases; nucleotides outside the gene matches: 8. Germline CDR1 is SGHNT and CDR2 is YYREEE (reference sequence). The length of the CDR3 is 17 residues. Here the CDR3 reads CASSLLGLAGAYNEQFF. The CDR3 DNA sequence: TGTGCCAGCAGCTTGTTAGGTCTAGCGGGTGCCTACAATGAGCAGTTCTTC.

The V and J genes are TRBV11-2 and TRBJ1-4; 11 nucleotides agree with TRBD1. Germline V gene data show CDR1 as SGHAT and CDR2 as FQNNGV. Trimming cost V 3 bases and J 5 bases; bases outside gene matches: 8. The CDR3 has 17 amino acids. The CDR3 DNA is TGTGCCAGCAGCTTGTCCCGGGACAGGGGGAAGAATGAAAAACTGTTTTTT. Amino acid sequence: CASSLSRDRGKNEKLFF. Looking up the rest from reference TRBV11-2 and TRBJ1-4 gives the full variable domain: EAGVAQSPRYKIIEKRQSVAFWCNPISGHATLYWYQQILGQGPKLLIQFQNNGVVDDSQLPKDRFSAERLKGVDSTLKIQPAKLEDSAVYLCASSLSRDRGKNEKLFFGSGTQLSVL.

The chain's CDR3 is CASSFRTPSTEAFF. For the CDR3, the DNA is TGTGCCAGCAGCTTCCGGACACCGAGTACTGAAGCTTTCTTT. The rearrangement joins TRBV13 to TRBJ1-1; D might be TRBD1 (5 bases). This CDR3 is 14 amino acids long. From germline, CDR1 is PRHDT and CDR2 FYEKMQ (reference sequence). The ends were cut back, 3 bases at V and 5 bases at J, with 13 bases in the middle.

The genes are TRBV9 and TRBJ1-5; D is possibly TRBD1 (5 bases). This CDR3 spans 15 amino acids. Germline V gene data show CDR1 as SGDLS and CDR2 as YYNGEE. Trimming removed 0 bases at V and 6 bases at J, with 13 bases between. CDR3 coding DNA: TGTGCCAGCAGCGTAGGGTCAGGGTTGGGTCAGCCCCAGCATTTT. The encoded protein is CASSVGSGLGQPQHF.

The gene calls are TRBV5-4 and TRBJ1-4; D is possibly TRBD1 (5 bases). Trimming cost V 0 bases and J 4 bases, with 16 bases left between them. The CDR3 is made up of 17 amino acids. Per germline, CDR1 SGHNT and CDR2 YYREEE (reference sequence). CDR3 nucleotide sequence: TGTGCCAGCAGCTTGGCAGGCCAGGGCGGTTATAATGAAAAACTGTTTTTT. Amino acids: CASSLAGQGGYNEKLFF.

The genes are TRBV28 and TRBJ2-7; 10 bases line up with TRBD1. Germline V lookup: CDR1 MDHEN, CDR2 SYDVKM. Unmatched junction bases numbered 9, after V lost 6 bases and J lost 4 bases. CDR3 length equals 15 residues. CDR3 bases: TGTGCCAGCAGGGTCGACAGGGGGCGACTTTACGAGCAGTACTTC. Its protein is CASRVDRGRLYEQYF.

This clone was detected only once. This sequence joins TRBV5-4 and TRBJ2-2; TRBD1 matches at 10 bases. Germline CDR1 SGHNT, CDR2 YYREEE (reference sequence). V shed 4 bases and J 5 bases; nucleotides not matched to a gene: 11. CDR3 length: 17 amino acids. The CDR3 coding sequence is TGTGCCAGCAGCCCCGTGACAGGGGGCAGAACAACCGGGGAGCTGTTTTTT. This sequence encodes CASSPVTGGRTTGELFF.

The chain joins TRBV7-6 to TRBJ2-2; 13 nucleotides align to TRBD2. The CDR3 spans 16 residues. J lost 6 bases, V lost 5 bases, and 6 bases had no gene match. CDR1 is SGHVS and CDR2 is FNYEAQ in the germline V gene. The CDR3 loop is CASSPTSGRAAGELFF. The CDR3 nucleotides are TGTGCCAGCAGCCCTACTAGCGGGAGGGCCGCCGGGGAGCTGTTTTTT. Full variable domain (rest looked up from reference TRBV7-6 and TRBJ2-2): GAGVSQSPRYKVTKRGQDVALRCDPISGHVSLYWYRQALGQGPEFLTYFNYEAQQDKSGLPNDRFSAERPEGSISTLTIQRTEQRDSAMYRCASSPTSGRAAGELFFGEGSRLTVL.

The chain has TRBV18 and TRBJ1-1, with D perhaps matching TRBD1 (5 bases). CDR1 KGHSH and CDR2 LQKENI come from the germline V gene. CDR3 size: 14 residues. V was trimmed by 2 bases and J by 5 bases, leaving 12 bases between them. CDR3 amino acids: CASSPNGGGTEAFF. For the CDR3, the DNA is TGTGCCAGCTCACCAAACGGGGGGGGGACTGAAGCTTTCTTT.

The chain uses TRBV7-2 and TRBJ1-5; D possibly corresponds to TRBD1 (5 bases). From germline, CDR1 is SGHTA and CDR2 FQGNSA. V was pared by 5 bases and J by 6 bases, with 14 bases between. The CDR3 has 14 residues. The CDR3 coding sequence is TGTGCCAGCAGCCCGCAACCAGGGCGTCAGCCCCAGCATTTT. Translated, it gives CASSPQPGRQPQHF.

The V call is TRBV6-1, the J call TRBJ2-3; perhaps TRBD1 as D (5 bases). Trimming removed 4 bases from V and 2 bases from J, with 16 bases in between. Germline V lookup: CDR1 MNHNS, CDR2 SASEGT. The CDR3 consists of 16 residues. The CDR3 spells CASSAETAPTTDTQYF. The CDR3 nucleotides read TGTGCCAGCAGTGCCGAGACAGCTCCCACCACAGATACGCAGTATTTT.

The chain combines TRBV30 with TRBJ2-3; D is uncertain. The germline gives CDR1 GTSNPN, CDR2 SVGIG (reference sequence). Trimming took 4 bases from V and 4 from J, leaving 9 bases between them. This CDR3 has 12 residues. CDR3 DNA sequence: TGTGCCTGGACCAATAGTGCAGATACGCAGTATTTT. Protein: CAWTNSADTQYF. Full variable domain (rest looked up from reference TRBV30 and TRBJ2-3): SQTIHQWPATLVQPVGSPLSLECTVEGTSNPNLYWYRQAAGRGLQLLFYSVGIGQISSEVPQNLSASRPQDRQFILSSKKLLLSDSGFYLCAWTNSADTQYFGPGTRLTVL.

This chain uses TRBV13 with TRBJ1-1, with TRBD1 matching 8 bases. Germline V gene lookup returns CDR1 PRHDT and CDR2 FYEKMQ (reference sequence). The CDR3 consists of 13 residues. After removal of 4 bases from V and 11 bases from J, the junction contained 9 bases not matched to a gene. The CDR3 nucleotides read TGTGCCAGCAGCTCCCAGGGGGCAAAGAAGGCTTTCTTT. As protein: CASSSQGAKKAFF.

The chain joins TRBV18 to TRBJ2-7; a weak D match, TRBD1 (6 bases). V gave up 6 bases and J gave up 6 bases, with 21 bases separating them. Germline V gives CDR1 KGHSH, CDR2 LQKENI. The CDR3 has 15 amino acids. The CDR3 protein is CASSPTAGVTLEQYF. The CDR3 DNA reads as TGTGCCAGCTCGCCAACGGCAGGGGTGACTCTCGAGCAGTACTTC.

This sequence joins TRBV28 and TRBJ1-1, with 9 bases aligning to TRBD1. J lost 1 base, V lost 2 bases, and 2 bases had no gene match. This CDR3 is 15 amino acids long. The germline CDR1 and CDR2 sequences are MDHEN and SYDVKM. In DNA, the CDR3 is TGTGCCAGCAGTTTAGGGGGACAGGGGAACACTGAAGCTTTCTTT. Residues: CASSLGGQGNTEAFF.

V and J are TRBV7-9 and TRBJ2-1; TRBD1 agrees at 10 bases. Germline V CDR1 and CDR2: SEHNR, FQNEAQ (reference sequence). This CDR3 spans 14 amino acids. After removal of 5 bases from V and 7 bases from J, the junction contained 5 bases not matched to a gene. The CDR3 is CASSRGQGDNEQFF. The CDR3 region has the DNA TGTGCCAGCAGCCGAGGACAGGGGGATAATGAGCAGTTCTTC.

This clone has just a few counts. The rearrangement joins TRBV7-2 to TRBJ1-1, with 7 bases matching TRBD1. Germline V lookup: CDR1 SGHTA, CDR2 FQGNSA. The length of the CDR3 is 15 residues. Trimming removed 5 bases from V and 4 bases from J; junction bases left unmatched: 10. Written as DNA, the CDR3 is TGTGCCAGCAGCGCCGCGACAGGGTATGGCACTGAAGCTTTCTTT. Its protein is CASSAATGYGTEAFF.

The J gene is TRBJ2-3, the V gene TRBV4-2, with 10 bases lining up with TRBD1. Germline loops: CDR1 LGHNA, CDR2 YNFKEQ. CDR3 length: 16 residues. The V gene end was trimmed by 0 bases and the J gene end by 5 bases; junction bases not matched to a gene: 5. CDR3 sequence: CASSQDLGQGGDTQYF. The CDR3 DNA reads as TGTGCCAGCAGCCAAGACCTTGGACAGGGGGGAGATACGCAGTATTTT.